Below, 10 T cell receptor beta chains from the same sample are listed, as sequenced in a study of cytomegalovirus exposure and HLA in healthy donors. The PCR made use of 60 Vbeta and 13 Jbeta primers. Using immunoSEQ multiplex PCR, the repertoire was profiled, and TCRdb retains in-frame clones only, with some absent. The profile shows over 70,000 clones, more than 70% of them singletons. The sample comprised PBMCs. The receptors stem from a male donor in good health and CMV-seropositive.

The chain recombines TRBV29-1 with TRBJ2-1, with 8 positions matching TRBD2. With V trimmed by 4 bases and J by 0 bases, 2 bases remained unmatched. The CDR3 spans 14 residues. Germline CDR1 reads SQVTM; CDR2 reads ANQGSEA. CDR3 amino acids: CSVGAGVSYNEQFF. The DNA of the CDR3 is TGCAGCGTTGGAGCGGGAGTCTCCTACAATGAGCAGTTCTTC.

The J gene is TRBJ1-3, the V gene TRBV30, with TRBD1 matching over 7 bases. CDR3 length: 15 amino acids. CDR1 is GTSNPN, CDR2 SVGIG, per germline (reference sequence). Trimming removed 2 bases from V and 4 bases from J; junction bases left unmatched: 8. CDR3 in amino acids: CAWSLTGSAGNTIYF. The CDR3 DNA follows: TGTGCCTGGAGTCTGACAGGGTCGGCCGGAAACACCATATATTTT.

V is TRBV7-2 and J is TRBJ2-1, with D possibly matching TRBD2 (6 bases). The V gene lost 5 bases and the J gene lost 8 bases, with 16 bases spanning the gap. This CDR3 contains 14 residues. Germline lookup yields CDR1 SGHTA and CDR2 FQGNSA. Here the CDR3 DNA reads TGTGCCAGCAGCGGCAACCGACTAGTCCATGAGCAGTTCTTC. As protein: CASSGNRLVHEQFF.

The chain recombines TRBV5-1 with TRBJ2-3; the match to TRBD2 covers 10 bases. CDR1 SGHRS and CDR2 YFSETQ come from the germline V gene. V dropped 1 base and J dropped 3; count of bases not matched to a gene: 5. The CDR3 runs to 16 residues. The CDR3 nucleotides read TGCGCCAGCAGCTTGCCGCCAGCGGGAGGGACAGATACGCAGTATTTT. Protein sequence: CASSLPPAGGTDTQYF.

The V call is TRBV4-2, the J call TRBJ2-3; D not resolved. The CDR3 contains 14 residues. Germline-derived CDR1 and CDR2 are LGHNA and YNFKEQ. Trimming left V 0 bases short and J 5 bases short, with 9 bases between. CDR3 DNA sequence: TGTGCCAGCAGCCAAGAACTTCGTATAGATACGCAGTATTTT. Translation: CASSQELRIDTQYF.

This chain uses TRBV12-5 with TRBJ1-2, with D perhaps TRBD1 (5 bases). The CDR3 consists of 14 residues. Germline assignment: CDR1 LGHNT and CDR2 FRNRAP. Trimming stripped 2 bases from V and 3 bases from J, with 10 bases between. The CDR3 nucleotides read TGTGCTAGTGGTTTGCAGGGTTCGGACTATGGCTACACCTTC. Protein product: CASGLQGSDYGYTF.

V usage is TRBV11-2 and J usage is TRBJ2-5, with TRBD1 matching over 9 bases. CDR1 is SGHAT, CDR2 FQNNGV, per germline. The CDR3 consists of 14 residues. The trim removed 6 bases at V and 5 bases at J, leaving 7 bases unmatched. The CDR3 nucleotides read TGTGCCAGCAGGCTTACAGGGGGCCACGAGACCCAGTACTTC. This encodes CASRLTGGHETQYF.

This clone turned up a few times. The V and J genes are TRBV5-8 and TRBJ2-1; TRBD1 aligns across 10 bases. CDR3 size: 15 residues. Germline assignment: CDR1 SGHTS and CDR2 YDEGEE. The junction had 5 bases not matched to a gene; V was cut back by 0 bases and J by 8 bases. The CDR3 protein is CASSLAGQGWDEQFF. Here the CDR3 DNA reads TGTGCCAGCAGCTTGGCGGGACAGGGGTGGGATGAGCAGTTCTTC.

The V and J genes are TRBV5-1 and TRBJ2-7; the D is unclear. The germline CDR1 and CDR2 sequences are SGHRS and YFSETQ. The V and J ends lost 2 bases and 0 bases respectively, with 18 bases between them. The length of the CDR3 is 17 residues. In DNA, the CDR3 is TGCGCCAGCAGCTTTGGGCTCAACGTCGGAAGCTCCTACGAGCAGTACTTC. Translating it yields CASSFGLNVGSSYEQYF.

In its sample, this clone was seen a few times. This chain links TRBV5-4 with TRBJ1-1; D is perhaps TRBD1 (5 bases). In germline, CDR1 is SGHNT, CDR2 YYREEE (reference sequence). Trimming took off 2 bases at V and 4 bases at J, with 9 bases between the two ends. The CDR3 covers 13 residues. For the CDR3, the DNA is TGTGCCAGCAGCTTAACCGACAGCACTGAAGCTTTCTTT. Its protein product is CASSLTDSTEAFF.